Following are 8 T cell receptor beta chains from one sample sequenced in a study of tumor and adjacent non-tumor tissue in lung cancer. A modified ARM-PCR protocol with three rounds of nested PCR amplified TCRbeta. TCRdb passed the multiplex PCR reads through MiXCR, listing each CDR3 protein once. The sample gives roughly 81,000 distinct CDR3 sequences, roughly 70% of which show up once; around 12% is in the top ten. No cell sorting was done before RNA was extracted from the tissue. Source material: lung tumor tissue. The receptors derive from a woman in her 70s with non-small cell lung cancer.

The chain couples TRBV12-3 or TRBV12-4 to TRBJ2-3; 7 nucleotides match TRBD1. Unmatched junction bases numbered 5, after V lost 6 bases and J lost 2 bases. The CDR3 runs 14 residues. In DNA form, the CDR3 reads TGTGCCAGCAGCACAGGGGACCTCACAGATACGCAGTATTTT. Protein sequence: CASSTGDLTDTQYF.

Worth noting for this clonotype: A junction end diverges from the germline sequence, so it may reflect a read error. The rearrangement uses TRBV28 and TRBJ2-7; 7 bases map to TRBD1. This CDR3 spans 13 amino acids. The V gene's germline CDR1 is MDHEN and CDR2 SYDVKM. CDR3 residues: CACSPGTAYERYF. In DNA form, the CDR3 reads TGTGCCTGCAGCCCAGGGACAGCCTACGAGCGGTACTTC.

With regard to this clonotype: Germline and junction disagree at one end, which may indicate a read error. The V and J genes are TRBV20-1 and TRBJ2-1, with 7 bases fitting TRBD2. The CDR3 covers 12 residues. CDR1 DFQATT and CDR2 SNEGSKA come from the germline V gene (reference sequence). The CDR3 region is CNALAERYERFF. The CDR3 DNA is TGCAATGCTCTAGCGGAACGCTATGAGCGGTTCTTC.

Turning to this clonotype: Without the conserved terminal phenylalanine or tryptophan, this CDR3 likely stems from a read error. The DNA is left out, because the CDR3 cannot be placed on it with certainty; the CDR3 is given as TCRdb lists it. The rearrangement links TRBV11-3 to TRBJ2-7. Looked up from germline, CDR1 is SGHNT and CDR2 is YENEEA. The CDR3 totals 13 residues, both ends included. The CDR3 sequence: CASSLEGSYEQYY.

This clonotype was detected many times. The rearrangement joins TRBV5-6 to TRBJ1-5; D is possibly TRBD1 (6 bases). V was shortened by 7 bases and J by 4 bases, with 18 bases between the two germline ends. Looked up from germline, CDR1 is SGHDT and CDR2 is YYEEEE. This CDR3 has 15 residues. DNA of the CDR3: TGTGCCAGCCAACAGGGTCGACAGTCAAATCAGCCCCAGCATTTT. Encoded protein: CASQQGRQSNQPQHF.

In regard to this clonotype: The CDR3 carries no conserved terminal phenylalanine or tryptophan, so it likely arises from a read error. The rearrangement joins TRBV7-9 to TRBJ2-7; a possible D gene is TRBD1 (5 bases). The CDR3 is 14 amino acids. CDR1 is SEHNR, CDR2 FQNEAQ, per germline (reference sequence). The CDR3 DNA reads TGTGCCACCAGCTTAGAACAGGCTGCCTGGAAGCAGTACCTC. Translation: CATSLEQAAWKQYL.

At least ten counts were recorded for this clonotype. The rearrangement links TRBV11-2 to TRBJ2-5, with D uncertain. Trimming removed 0 bases at V and 5 bases at J, with 10 bases between. The CDR3 is made up of 14 amino acids. From germline, CDR1 is SGHAT and CDR2 FQNNGV. The CDR3 nucleotides are TGTGCCAGCAGCTTAGATCTTCCCGTGGAGACCCAGTACTTC. Translating it yields CASSLDLPVETQYF.

Turning to this clonotype: Relative to the germline gene, one junction end is altered; a read error may explain this. The J gene is TRBJ2-2, the V gene TRBV12-3 or TRBV12-4; no clear D gene. This CDR3 is built from 15 residues. The CDR3 region has the DNA TGTTCCAGCAGTTTAGATGCTCCGAACACCGGGGAGCTGTTTTTT. The encoded protein is CSSSLDAPNTGELFF.